This TCR beta chain was obtained from a study of immune evolution from preneoplasia to lung adenocarcinoma. Assay used: immunoSEQ multiplex PCR; TCRdb lists only in-frame clones, some missing. The sample records around 3,500 clones, roughly three quarters being singletons. Study-level points and caveats: From normal lung to invasive adenocarcinoma, top clone frequencies appeared to decrease. Clonality was highest in normal lung, lower in later-stage lesions apparently.

Germline CDR1 reads LGHNA; CDR2 reads YNFKEQ. Trimming took off 1 base at V and 5 bases at J, with 6 bases between the two ends. The CDR3 loop spans 13 amino acids. Histologic diagnosis was independently verified by two lung pathologists. In regard to this clone: Its antigen is still unknown.

The TCR originated in a person between 65 and 79 years old with lung adenocarcinoma. The gene calls are TRBV4-2 and TRBJ1-5, with D hard to call. Sequencing input: FFPE atypical adenomatous hyperplasia tissue from the lung. The subset here: atypical adenomatous hyperplasia (AAH), lung preneoplasia. CDR3 sequence: CASSQVLDQPQHF. The CDR3 bases are TGTGCCAGCAGCCAAGTTTTGGATCAGCCCCAGCATTTT.